These T cell receptor beta chains were read from a single sample in a study of blood T cell repertoires in COVID-19. The protocol was immunoSEQ multiplex PCR, while the TCRdb copy is restricted to in-frame clones and leaves out a portion. The table lists over 120,000 clones, around four fifths of them singletons, with just over 6% in the top ten. Sample: PBMCs or T cells enriched from blood (not recorded which). These receptors all stem from a woman between 50 and 59 years old who had recovered from COVID-19. CDR3s include the opening cysteine and the closing phenylalanine or tryptophan. The order of the fields is CDR3 protein, J gene, V gene.

CDR3aa: CSVELHDREETQYF
j_gene: TRBJ2-5
v_gene: TRBV29-1

CDR3aa: CASSLSTSVHEQFF
j_gene: TRBJ2-1
v_gene: TRBV28

CDR3aa: CASSLAGLQPDEKLFF
j_gene: TRBJ1-4
v_gene: TRBV28

CDR3aa: CASSHLSERDYGYTF
j_gene: TRBJ1-2
v_gene: TRBV6-5

CDR3aa: CASSFGETQYF
j_gene: TRBJ2-5
v_gene: TRBV12-3/TRBV12-4

CDR3aa: CASSFRDTTEAFF
j_gene: TRBJ1-1
v_gene: TRBV7-9

CDR3aa: CASSSGTGGEGTGELFF
j_gene: TRBJ2-2
v_gene: TRBV11-2

CDR3aa: CASSLKTGTDTQYF
j_gene: TRBJ2-3
v_gene: TRBV5-4

CDR3aa: CASSIRRETQPQHF
j_gene: TRBJ1-5
v_gene: TRBV19

CDR3aa: CASSQPDRVYGYTF
j_gene: TRBJ1-2
v_gene: TRBV3-1/TRBV3-2

CDR3aa: CASGRQGVNYGYTF
j_gene: TRBJ1-2
v_gene: TRBV5-1

CDR3aa: CASSQDGTGSYEQYF
j_gene: TRBJ2-7
v_gene: TRBV3-1/TRBV3-2

CDR3aa: CASSFGQNSPLHF
j_gene: TRBJ1-6
v_gene: TRBV12-3/TRBV12-4

CDR3aa: CASSLVGQVNSPLHF
j_gene: TRBJ1-6
v_gene: TRBV19

CDR3aa: CASSQVRQLLF
j_gene: TRBJ1-4
v_gene: TRBV4-2

CDR3aa: CASTTGAGTEAFF
j_gene: TRBJ1-1
v_gene: TRBV5-1

CDR3aa: CASSIPGGYTEAFF
j_gene: TRBJ1-1
v_gene: TRBV19

CDR3aa: CASSFGLPNEKLFF
j_gene: TRBJ1-4
v_gene: TRBV7-9

CDR3aa: CASLEGGAHNEQFF
j_gene: TRBJ2-1
v_gene: TRBV28

CDR3aa: CASTFLETQYF
j_gene: TRBJ2-5
v_gene: TRBV5-4

CDR3aa: CASRGTDYEQYF
j_gene: TRBJ2-7
v_gene: TRBV6-5

CDR3aa: CAVTRDWEYGYTF
j_gene: TRBJ1-2
v_gene: TRBV10-3

CDR3aa: CALESAVYEQYF
j_gene: TRBJ2-7
v_gene: TRBV5-5

CDR3aa: CASTPSGIQETQYF
j_gene: TRBJ2-5
v_gene: TRBV19

CDR3aa: CASSSGGLAGELFF
j_gene: TRBJ2-2
v_gene: TRBV6-5

CDR3aa: CASRGEPFYGYTF
j_gene: TRBJ1-2
v_gene: TRBV28

CDR3aa: CASRRGGTGDEQFF
j_gene: TRBJ2-1
v_gene: TRBV27

CDR3aa: CASSRSGQGAVNEQFF
j_gene: TRBJ2-1
v_gene: TRBV27

CDR3aa: CASSEVPGSGTEAFF
j_gene: TRBJ1-1
v_gene: TRBV6-1

CDR3aa: CASSETGGEWGNQPQHF
j_gene: TRBJ1-5
v_gene: TRBV2

CDR3aa: CSASEGRDRVNYGYTF
j_gene: TRBJ1-2
v_gene: TRBV20-1

CDR3aa: CSVGLFEDTEAFF
j_gene: TRBJ1-1
v_gene: TRBV29-1

CDR3aa: CASSLKAGLYGYTF
j_gene: TRBJ1-2
v_gene: TRBV7-9

CDR3aa: CASSLGDIQLSPLHF
j_gene: TRBJ1-6
v_gene: TRBV5-1

CDR3aa: CASSLSGETQYF
j_gene: TRBJ2-5
v_gene: TRBV12-3/TRBV12-4